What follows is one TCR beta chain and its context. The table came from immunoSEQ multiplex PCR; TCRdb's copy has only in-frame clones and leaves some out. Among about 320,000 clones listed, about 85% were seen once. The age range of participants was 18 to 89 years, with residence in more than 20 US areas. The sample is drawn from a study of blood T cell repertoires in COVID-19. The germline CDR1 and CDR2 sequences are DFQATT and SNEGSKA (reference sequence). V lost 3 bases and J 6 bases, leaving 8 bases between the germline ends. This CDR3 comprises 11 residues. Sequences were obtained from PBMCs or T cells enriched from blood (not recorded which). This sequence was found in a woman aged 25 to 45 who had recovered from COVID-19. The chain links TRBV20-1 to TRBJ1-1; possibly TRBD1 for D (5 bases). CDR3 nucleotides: TGCAGTGCTAGGTTAGGGGCTGAAGCTTTCTTT. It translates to CSARLGAEAFF.